A selection of T cell receptor beta chains follows, all from one sample in a study of blood T cell repertoires in COVID-19. Method: immunoSEQ multiplex PCR; TCRdb's copy keeps in-frame clones and lacks some. Of 90,000 to 100,000 clones in the sample, just under 90% are singletons; the top ten hold 15% to 19%. The specimen was peripheral blood. Receptors were obtained from a human donor in a cohort sampled during active COVID-19. CDR3s include the opening cysteine and the closing phenylalanine or tryptophan. Fields, in order: D gene, clone size, J gene, V gene, CDR3 protein, CDR3 DNA. The D gene is left open where the match is weak. Where a row states a size, it is once, few, many or the class of an expanded clone; other rows omit it.

>TRBD1|-|TRBJ2-1|TRBV7-2
CASSFRQGAYNEQFF
TGTGCCAGCAGCTTCCGGCAGGGGGCTTACAATGAGCAGTTCTTC
>-|-|TRBJ1-6|TRBV6-1
CASSESPTINSPLHF
TGTGCCAGCAGTGAAAGCCCGACTATCAATTCACCCCTCCACTTT
>TRBD1|-|TRBJ1-2|TRBV19
CASIEDRGANYGYTF
TGTGCCAGTATTGAGGACAGGGGTGCTAACTATGGCTACACCTTC
>TRBD1|-|TRBJ1-1|TRBV19
CASSTRGQNSEAFF
TGTGCCAGTAGTACGAGGGGACAGAACTCTGAAGCTTTCTTT
>TRBD1|once|TRBJ1-2|TRBV5-1
CASSFRQGDYGYTF
TGCGCCAGCAGCTTCCGACAGGGGGACTATGGCTACACCTTC
>-|-|TRBJ2-7|TRBV3-1/TRBV3-2
CASSQGGLSSYEQYF
TGTGCCAGCAGCCAAGGTGGACTGTCATCCTACGAGCAGTACTTC
>-|-|TRBJ1-1|TRBV24-1
CATSVYRVGAFF
TGTGCCACCAGTGTCTACAGGGTAGGGGCTTTCTTT
>TRBD1|-|TRBJ1-1|TRBV10-1
CASSRTGANTEAFF
TGCGCCAGCAGCCGGACAGGCGCGAACACTGAAGCTTTCTTT
>-|-|TRBJ1-4|TRBV2
CASRNSGANEKLFF
TGTGCCAGCAGGAACTCGGGGGCTAATGAAAAACTGTTTTTT
>-|-|TRBJ2-3|TRBV4-3
CASSQRVAVLTDTQYF
TGCGCCAGCAGCCAAAGGGTAGCGGTTCTCACAGATACGCAGTATTTT
>-|-|TRBJ1-6|TRBV2
CASSVQANRSPLHF
TGTGCCAGCAGCGTACAGGCTAATCGGTCACCCCTCCACTTT
>TRBD2|once|TRBJ2-1|TRBV13
CASSTGLAGLYNEQFF
TGTGCCAGCAGCACCGGACTAGCGGGCCTCTACAATGAGCAGTTCTTC
>-|-|TRBJ1-1|TRBV12-3/TRBV12-4
CASSFTGSTEAFF
TGTGCCAGCAGTTTTACGGGGTCCACTGAAGCTTTCTTT
>-|-|TRBJ2-2|TRBV7-8
CASSFRHLTGELFF
TGTGCCAGCAGCTTCCGACATCTAACCGGGGAGCTGTTTTTT
>TRBD1|once|TRBJ2-1|TRBV5-1
CASSLAPGQGGNEQFF
TGCGCCAGCAGCTTAGCTCCGGGACAGGGGGGGAATGAGCAGTTCTTC
>TRBD1|-|TRBJ2-3|TRBV11-1
CASSSGQGTDTQYF
TGTGCCAGCAGCTCGGGACAGGGCACAGATACGCAGTATTTT
>-|-|TRBJ1-2|TRBV4-1
CASSLIVTAYGYTF
TGCGCCAGCAGCCTTATAGTGACAGCTTATGGCTACACCTTC
>-|-|TRBJ2-3|TRBV7-2
CASSLVLMRATTDTQYF
TGTGCCAGCAGCTTAGTACTTATGCGGGCTACCACAGATACGCAGTATTTT
>TRBD1|-|TRBJ2-2|TRBV9
CASSMRTGLYDGELFF
TGTGCCAGCAGCATGAGGACAGGGTTGTACGACGGGGAGCTGTTTTTT
>-|-|TRBJ2-1|TRBV4-2
CASSQVARPEQFF
TGTGCCAGCAGCCAGGTCGCGAGGCCTGAGCAGTTCTTC
>-|-|TRBJ2-5|TRBV7-6
CASSLGGLVETQYF
TGTGCCAGCAGCTTAGGAGGGCTGGTGGAGACCCAGTACTTC
>-|-|TRBJ1-1|TRBV15
CATRGGTHAGTEAFF
TGTGCCACCAGAGGTGGTACACACGCGGGGACTGAAGCTTTCTTT
>-|once|TRBJ2-7|TRBV27
CASTPKPGYYEQYF
TGTGCCAGCACCCCTAAGCCAGGGTACTACGAGCAGTACTTC
>-|-|TRBJ1-2|TRBV5-6
CASSLRWPYGYTF
TGTGCCAGCAGCTTGAGATGGCCCTATGGCTACACCTTC
>-|-|TRBJ1-2|TRBV5-1
CASSSGVETDGYTF
TGCGCCAGCAGCTCAGGGGTAGAGACGGATGGCTACACCTTC
>-|-|TRBJ1-1|TRBV2
CASRTGPSNTEAFF
TGTGCCAGCCGTACAGGGCCTTCGAACACTGAAGCTTTCTTT
>TRBD2|-|TRBJ2-5|TRBV7-9
CASSNSGGEETQYF
TGTGCCAGCAGCAATAGCGGGGGGGAAGAGACCCAGTACTTC
>-|-|TRBJ2-1|TRBV10-3
CAISESTQGLDNEQFF
TGTGCCATCAGTGAGTCGACCCAGGGCCTCGACAATGAGCAGTTCTTC
>-|-|TRBJ1-2|TRBV7-2
CASSAAPLYGYTF
TGTGCCAGCAGCGCAGCGCCACTCTATGGCTACACCTTC
>TRBD2|-|TRBJ2-2|TRBV7-9
CASTSMSSGTSGELFF
TGTGCCAGCACTTCTATGAGTAGCGGGACGAGCGGGGAGCTGTTTTTT
>TRBD1|-|TRBJ1-2|TRBV18
CASSILGTGANYGYTF
TGTGCCAGCTCAATCCTCGGGACAGGAGCTAACTATGGCTACACCTTC
>-|-|TRBJ2-1|TRBV7-8
CASSLVPSHEQFF
TGTGCCAGCAGCTTAGTCCCGAGTCATGAGCAGTTCTTC
>TRBD1|-|TRBJ1-2|TRBV12-3/TRBV12-4
CASSRTGGDGYTF
TGTGCCAGCAGTCGGACAGGGGGAGATGGCTACACCTTC
>-|-|TRBJ1-5|TRBV2
CASTLDSNSNQPQHF
TGTGCCAGCACCCTGGACAGTAATAGCAATCAGCCCCAGCATTTT
>TRBD2|-|TRBJ2-7|TRBV13
CASSLRTSGRYEQYF
TGTGCCAGCAGCTTACGTACTAGCGGGAGATACGAGCAGTACTTC
>-|-|TRBJ1-4|TRBV5-1
CASKRDSPYEKLFF
TGCGCCAGCAAGCGTGACAGCCCTTATGAAAAACTGTTTTTT
>TRBD1|-|TRBJ2-7|TRBV6-5
CASSYRDRGIYEQYF
TGTGCCAGCAGTTACCGGGACAGGGGTATATACGAGCAGTACTTC
>-|-|TRBJ2-2|TRBV2
CASSEVRNTGELFF
TGTGCCAGCAGTGAAGTTAGGAACACCGGGGAGCTGTTTTTT
>TRBD1|-|TRBJ1-5|TRBV4-1
CASSPGQGGQPQHF
TGCGCCAGCAGCCCGGGACAGGGTGGCCAGCCCCAGCATTTT
>TRBD1|-|TRBJ1-2|TRBV19
CASSTGAGTGFGYTF
TGTGCCAGTAGTACCGGAGCCGGGACAGGGTTCGGCTACACTTTC
>-|-|TRBJ2-7|TRBV9
CASSSSHTGYSYEQYF
TGTGCCAGCAGCTCGAGCCACACAGGGTACTCCTACGAGCAGTACTTC